These 3 T cell receptor beta chains were sequenced from one sample in a study of graft-versus-host responses after intestinal transplantation. Clones were read by immunoSEQ multiplex PCR, and TCRdb kept only the in-frame ones, dropping some. Of 90,000 to 95,000 clones listed, 75% to 95% are singletons. These receptors are not linked to any known antigen. The specimen comprised unstimulated CD8+ T cells sorted from spleen or lymph node cells, sampled before intestinal transplant. These receptors were obtained from a human donor who received an intestinal transplant.

The chain is built from TRBV4-3 and TRBJ2-2; tentative D call: TRBD2 (5 bases). CDR1 is LGHNA, CDR2 YSLEER, per germline. The CDR3 length is 14 residues. V was cut by 1 base and J by 5 bases, with 8 bases left in between. The DNA of the CDR3 is TGCGCCAGCAGCCAAGCAAGGGAGACCGGGGAGCTGTTTTTT. Protein: CASSQARETGELFF.

The chain couples TRBV30 to TRBJ2-7, with TRBD1 matching 8 bases. This CDR3 spans 15 amino acids. Germline lookup yields CDR1 GTSNPN and CDR2 SVGIG (reference sequence). The V segment lost 5 bases and the J segment 2 bases; nucleotides outside the gene matches: 11. The CDR3 spells CAWSPGGVIPYEQYF. The CDR3 DNA is TGTGCCTGGTCCCCAGGGGGCGTCATTCCCTACGAGCAGTACTTC.

The chain is built from TRBV19 and TRBJ1-1; the D gene is possibly TRBD1 (5 bases). Trimming stripped 4 bases from V and 5 bases from J, with 11 bases between. The length of the CDR3 is 13 residues. Germline values: CDR1 LNHDA, CDR2 SQIVND (reference sequence). DNA for the CDR3: TGTGCCAGTAGTAAATATAGGGGAACTGAAGCTTTCTTT. This encodes CASSKYRGTEAFF.